The 26 T cell receptor beta chains below come from one sample, sequenced in a study of T-cell reconstitution after alpha-beta-depleted transplantation in children. Preparation of the TCRbeta library involved a method that used unique molecular identifiers. Using its own MiXCR run on the PCR reads, TCRdb lists one record per CDR3 protein. In the table there are 90,000 to 100,000 distinct CDR3 sequences, 12% of which are singletons. Sample: PBMCs from the stem cell graft donor, taken from the stem cell graft. These receptors were taken from a human donor who donated a stem cell graft to a child with inherited bone marrow failure.

This clonotype was recorded at least ten times. The genes are TRBV12-3 or TRBV12-4 and TRBJ2-1; a weak D match, TRBD2 (6 bases). The CDR3 has 12 amino acids. V lost 6 bases and J 10 bases, leaving 13 bases between the germline ends. CDR3 sequence reads: CASRRLVEEQFF. The CDR3 DNA follows: TGTGCCAGCAGAAGACTAGTCGAGGAGCAGTTCTTC.

This clonotype has at least ten counts. This rearrangement joins TRBV20-1 to TRBJ2-1, with 10 bases fitting TRBD2. Germline values: CDR1 DFQATT, CDR2 SNEGSKA (reference sequence). The CDR3 covers 13 residues. Unmatched junction bases numbered 3, after V lost 6 bases and J lost 4 bases. CDR3 bases: TGCAGTGCGTTGACTAGCGGGTACAATGAGCAGTTCTTC. Translation: CSALTSGYNEQFF.

This clonotype appeared many times. This chain links TRBV27 with TRBJ1-5; D not resolved. V lost 5 bases to trimming and J lost 5 bases, with 13 bases between them. The germline V gene encodes CDR1 MNHEY and CDR2 SMNVEV (reference sequence). CDR3 length: 14 residues. The CDR3 DNA reads TGTGCCAGCAGTATATTTCGCCCAGATCAGCCCCAGCATTTT. Translation gives CASSIFRPDQPQHF.

In its sample, this clonotype was seen a few times. The rearrangement links TRBV18 to TRBJ2-3; D call uncertain. V lost 2 bases and J lost 2, with 5 bases in between. Germline V gene lookup returns CDR1 KGHSH and CDR2 LQKENI. The CDR3 length is 13 residues. The CDR3 DNA reads TGTGCCAGCTCACCATCCGTCACAGATACGCAGTATTTT. Amino acid sequence: CASSPSVTDTQYF.

This clonotype was observed at least ten times. This chain uses TRBV6-5 with TRBJ2-4; 7 nucleotides match TRBD1. Trimming at V came to 4 bases and at J to 5 bases, leaving 8 bases not matched to a gene. CDR1 and CDR2 (germline): MNHEY, SVGAGI. CDR3 length equals 15 residues. CDR3 nucleotide sequence: TGTGCCAGCAGTTTTACCGGGACAGTAGAAAACATTCAGTACTTC. Its protein is CASSFTGTVENIQYF.

Only a few counts were recorded for this clonotype. This rearrangement joins TRBV6-2 or TRBV6-3 to TRBJ2-3; D gene uncertain. The V end was cut by 7 bases, the J end by 0 bases, with 8 bases between. Germline V gene data show CDR1 as MNHEY and CDR2 as SVGEGT. This CDR3 contains 13 residues. Written as DNA, the CDR3 is TGTGCCAGCAACGGACCAAGCACAGATACGCAGTATTTT. It yields the protein CASNGPSTDTQYF.

This clonotype occurred many times. V and J are TRBV10-2 and TRBJ2-7; 9 nucleotides match TRBD1. In germline, CDR1 is WSHSY, CDR2 SAAADI. The ends lost 8 bases at V and 3 bases at J; junction bases unmatched: 8. This CDR3 has 14 residues. The CDR3 coding sequence is TGCGCCAGCCGTCCGGGACAGGGCAACTACGAGCAGTACTTC. Translated: CASRPGQGNYEQYF.

This clonotype has only a few counts. J is TRBJ2-5 and V is TRBV7-1; tentative D call: TRBD1 (5 bases). TRBV7-1 is placed among ORFs of uncertain function. The CDR3 totals 16 residues. Between the trimmed V and J ends, which lost 3 bases and 0 bases, there was a span of 14 bases. CDR3 sequence (DNA): TGTGCCAGCAGCTCCGGACAAGAATCGTACCAAGAGACCCAGTACTTC. Translating gives CASSSGQESYQETQYF.

This clonotype was seen many times. The chain has TRBV7-2 and TRBJ1-5, with no clear D. CDR3 size: 13 residues. CDR1 and CDR2 from the germline V gene are SGHTA and FQGNSA. V was trimmed by 5 bases and J by 3 bases, leaving 8 bases between them. This CDR3 is CASSPQYNQPQHF. CDR3 DNA: TGTGCCAGCAGCCCACAGTACAATCAGCCCCAGCATTTT.

This clonotype appeared many times. This sequence joins TRBV19 and TRBJ1-1, with 9 bases fitting TRBD1. V was clipped by 8 bases and J by 5 bases; unmatched bases: 6. Per the germline V gene, CDR1 is LNHDA and CDR2 is SQIVND (reference sequence). The CDR3 extends over 13 amino acids. The CDR3 loop is CASSYRGRTEAFF. CDR3 sequence (DNA): TGTGCCAGTTCCTACAGGGGGCGAACTGAAGCTTTCTTT.

This clonotype was seen at least ten times. The V call is TRBV7-2, the J call TRBJ2-5; the match to TRBD2 covers 7 bases. Unmatched junction bases numbered 7, after V lost 5 bases and J lost 1 base. Germline V gives CDR1 SGHTA, CDR2 FQGNSA. This CDR3 has 15 residues. DNA for the CDR3: TGTGCCAGCAGCGCGCCACGGACTAGCCAAGAGACCCAGTACTTC. Translated: CASSAPRTSQETQYF.

This clonotype was seen repeatedly, ten times or more. This sequence joins TRBV7-8 and TRBJ1-5; no clear D. The CDR3 totals 13 residues. The germline V gene encodes CDR1 SGHVS and CDR2 FQNEAQ. Trimming left V 3 bases short and J 5 bases short, with 8 bases between. The CDR3 sequence is CASSFGDDQPQHF. CDR3 DNA sequence: TGTGCCAGCAGCTTCGGAGATGATCAGCCCCAGCATTTT.

The rearrangement links TRBV6-2 or TRBV6-3 to TRBJ2-2; D uncertain. The ends were cut back, 10 bases at V and 6 bases at J, with 12 bases in the middle. CDR1 is MNHEY, CDR2 SVGEGT, per germline. There are 12 residues in the CDR3. The CDR3 DNA reads TGTGCCATTTCAAGGATGGCCGGGGAGCTGTTTTTT. Its protein is CAISRMAGELFF.

The rearrangement uses TRBV7-9 and TRBJ1-1, with D uncertain. The CDR3 runs to 14 residues. V lost 8 bases to trimming and J lost 0 bases, with 13 bases between them. The germline V gene has CDR1 SEHNR and CDR2 FQNEAQ (reference sequence). As DNA, the CDR3 is TGTGCCAGCGGTCGACGAGTTATGAACACTGAAGCTTTCTTT. Amino acid sequence: CASGRRVMNTEAFF.

This clonotype showed up many times. This chain connects TRBV20-1 to TRBJ2-5; D gene uncertain. V was shortened by 4 bases and J by 1 base, with 4 bases between the two germline ends. This CDR3 has 11 amino acids. CDR1 DFQATT and CDR2 SNEGSKA come from the germline V gene (reference sequence). For the CDR3, the DNA is TGCAGTGCTATCCGCCAAGAGACCCAGTACTTC. This gives the protein CSAIRQETQYF.

This clonotype was picked up many times. The V call is TRBV7-9, the J call TRBJ1-5; D remains unclear. The CDR3 sequence is 14 residues long. The V end was cut by 4 bases, the J end by 8 bases, with 15 bases between. Germline lookup yields CDR1 SEHNR and CDR2 FQNEAQ (reference sequence). The CDR3 loop is CASSSDARLEPQHF. DNA of the CDR3: TGTGCCAGCAGCTCTGACGCCCGGTTAGAGCCCCAGCATTTT. The variable domain in full, completed from reference TRBV7-9 and TRBJ1-5, reads DTGVSQNPRHKITKRGQNVTFRCDPISEHNRLYWYRQTLGQGPEFLTYFQNEAQLEKSRLLSDRFSAERPKGSFSTLEIQRTEQGDSAMYLCASSSDARLEPQHFGDGTRLSIL.

In this sample, this clonotype turned up many times. The V call is TRBV7-9, the J call TRBJ2-7; D gene unclear. Between the trimmed V and J ends, which lost 5 bases and 0 bases, there was a span of 5 bases. The CDR3 totals 12 residues. CDR1 is SEHNR, CDR2 FQNEAQ, per germline (reference sequence). Here the CDR3 reads CASSRSSYEQYF. The CDR3 DNA follows: TGTGCCAGCAGCCGGTCCTCCTACGAGCAGTACTTC.

The chain recombines TRBV18 with TRBJ2-3; 7 bases are shared with TRBD1. Germline V lookup: CDR1 KGHSH, CDR2 LQKENI. The ends lost 0 bases at V and 9 bases at J; junction bases unmatched: 6. CDR3 size: 14 residues. This chain's CDR3 is CASSPPGGLGTQYF. CDR3 nucleotide sequence: TGTGCCAGCTCACCACCAGGGGGCCTCGGGACGCAGTATTTT.

On this clonotype itself: With a much larger clone just one base away, this may be a read error. This chain uses TRBV20-1 with TRBJ2-5; TRBD2 aligns across 11 bases. Looked up from germline, CDR1 is DFQATT and CDR2 is SNEGSKA (reference sequence). This CDR3 is 17 amino acids long. The CDR3 sequence is CCARSASGGRTQETQYF. The CDR3 DNA sequence: TGCTGTGCTAGATCGGCTAGCGGGGGGCGAACACAAGAGACCCAGTACTTC.

The chain joins TRBV7-6 to TRBJ2-7, with 9 bases that match TRBD2. After removal of 1 base from V and 7 bases from J, the junction contained 5 bases not matched to a gene. The CDR3 consists of 14 residues. The germline V gene encodes CDR1 SGHVS and CDR2 FNYEAQ. The CDR3 loop reads CASSLGSGGQEQYF. For the CDR3, the DNA is TGTGCCAGCAGCTTAGGCAGCGGGGGGCAGGAGCAGTACTTC.

This clonotype was seen a few times. This chain links TRBV12-3 or TRBV12-4 with TRBJ2-7; TRBD2 agrees at 8 bases. This CDR3 is built from 15 residues. The junction had 9 bases not matched to a gene; V was cut back by 5 bases and J by 3 bases. For the CDR3, the DNA is TGTGCCAGCAGTCCCCGGGGGGGGGGCATCTACGAGCAGTACTTC. This gives the protein CASSPRGGGIYEQYF.

This clonotype was counted at least ten times. This chain connects TRBV4-3 to TRBJ2-7, with TRBD1 as a possible D gene (6 bases). The V gene lost 1 base and the J gene lost 6 bases, with 13 bases spanning the gap. CDR3 length: 14 amino acids. Germline V gives CDR1 LGHNA, CDR2 YSLEER. The CDR3 DNA sequence: TGCGCCAGCAGCCAAGGTCTGGGGGCGGGCGAGCAGTACTTC. Amino acids: CASSQGLGAGEQYF.

In this sample, this clonotype turned up many times. The gene calls are TRBV11-2 and TRBJ2-7, with D unresolved. Germline-derived CDR1 and CDR2 are SGHAT and FQNNGV. Trimming shortened V by 6 bases and J by 2 bases, and 8 bases separated the two germline ends. The CDR3 runs 12 residues. The CDR3 bases are TGTGCCAGCAGTGGGCCGACCTACGAGCAGTACTTC. Protein: CASSGPTYEQYF.

Many counts were recorded for this clonotype. This chain joins TRBV28 and TRBJ2-6; unclear D gene. Germline assignment: CDR1 MDHEN and CDR2 SYDVKM. This CDR3 spans 16 amino acids. V dropped 3 bases and J dropped 0 bases, with 9 bases sitting between them. CDR3 protein: CASSFLGNSGANVLTF. The CDR3 DNA sequence: TGTGCCAGCAGTTTCTTGGGGAACTCTGGGGCCAACGTCCTGACTTTC.

The rearrangement joins TRBV11-1 to TRBJ2-1; D is possibly TRBD2 (6 bases). Between the trimmed V and J ends, which lost 6 bases and 6 bases, there was a span of 18 bases. There are 15 residues in the CDR3. Germline lookup yields CDR1 SGHAT and CDR2 FQDESV (reference sequence). The CDR3 nucleotides read TGTGCCAGCAGACAAACCGGGAGTCCGGCCAATGAGCAGTTCTTC. Translation gives CASRQTGSPANEQFF. Filled out from reference TRBV11-1 and TRBJ2-1, the complete variable domain reads EAEVAQSPRYKITEKSQAVAFWCDPISGHATLYWYRQILGQGPELLVQFQDESVVDDSQLPKDRFSAERLKGVDSTLKIQPAELGDSAMYLCASRQTGSPANEQFFGPGTRLTVL.

At least ten counts were recorded for this clonotype. The genes are TRBV5-1 and TRBJ2-5; the match to TRBD1 covers 9 bases. There are 13 residues in the CDR3. The junction had 1 base not matched to a gene; V was cut back by 3 bases and J by 4 bases. Germline CDR1 is SGHRS and CDR2 is YFSETQ. This chain's CDR3 is CASSYRGPETQYF. The CDR3 coding sequence is TGCGCCAGCAGCTACAGGGGGCCAGAGACCCAGTACTTC. The complete variable domain, with remaining parts taken from reference TRBV5-1 and TRBJ2-5, reads KAGVTQTPRYLIKTRGQQVTLSCSPISGHRSVSWYQQTPGQGLQFLFEYFSETQRNKGNFPGRFSGRQFSNSRSEMNVSTLELGDSALYLCASSYRGPETQYFGPGTRLLVL.